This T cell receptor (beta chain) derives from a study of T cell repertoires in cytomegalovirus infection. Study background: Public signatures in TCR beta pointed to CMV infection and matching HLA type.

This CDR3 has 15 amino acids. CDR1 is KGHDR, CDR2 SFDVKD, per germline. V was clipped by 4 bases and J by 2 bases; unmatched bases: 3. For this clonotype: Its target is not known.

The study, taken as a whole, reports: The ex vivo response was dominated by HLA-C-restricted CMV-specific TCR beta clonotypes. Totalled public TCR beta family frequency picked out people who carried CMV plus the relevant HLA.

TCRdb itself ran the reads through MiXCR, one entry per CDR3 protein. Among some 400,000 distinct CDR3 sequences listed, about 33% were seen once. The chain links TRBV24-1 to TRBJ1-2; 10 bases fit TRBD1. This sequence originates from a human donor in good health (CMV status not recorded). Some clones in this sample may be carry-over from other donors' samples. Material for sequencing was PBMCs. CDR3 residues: CATSDQGQGNYGYTF. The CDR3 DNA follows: TGTGCCACCAGTGACCAGGGACAGGGGAACTATGGCTACACCTTC.